Below are 17 T cell receptor beta chains sequenced from a single sample in a study of Ad26.COV2.S vaccination and SARS-CoV-2 variants. Treatment indicated: approximately 18 received Ad26.COV2.S at low or high dose, single or two shots; five or six received placebo; per-sample allocation not given. The study sampled participants on day 63 after the first vaccine or placebo injection. The data were produced by immunoSEQ multiplex PCR, yet TCRdb's version contains in-frame clones alone and is incomplete. The table includes 300,000 to 500,000 clones, about 85% detected once. The specimen comprised peripheral blood, sampled in a trial of Ad26.COV2.S vaccine versus placebo. The receptor set was obtained from a person aged 18-65 years who received the Ad26.COV2.S COVID-19 vaccine or a placebo.

This rearrangement joins TRBV30 to TRBJ1-4; D remains ambiguous. Per germline, CDR1 GTSNPN and CDR2 SVGIG (reference sequence). Trimming removed 0 bases at V and 1 base at J, with 9 bases between. This CDR3 spans 15 amino acids. CDR3 in amino acids: CAWSVHPGTNEKLFF. The CDR3 nucleotides are TGTGCCTGGAGTGTGCATCCTGGAACTAATGAAAAACTGTTTTTT.

This sequence joins TRBV27 and TRBJ2-3; 10 positions agree with TRBD2. Germline-derived CDR1 and CDR2 are MNHEY and SMNVEV (reference sequence). The CDR3 has 17 residues. J was trimmed by 7 bases and V by 5 bases; bases with no gene match: 15. CDR3 coding DNA: TGTGCCAGCAGTATGCTGTGGGGAGCGGGGGGGCAATATACGCAGTATTTT. Protein: CASSMLWGAGGQYTQYF.

This clone has a single count. This sequence joins TRBV2 and TRBJ2-5; unclear D gene. Per the germline V gene, CDR1 is SNHLY and CDR2 is FYNNEI. Trimming pared 3 bases from V and 6 bases from J, leaving 11 bases between. This CDR3 is 13 amino acids long. The CDR3 here is CASSEHQRQTQYF. The CDR3 DNA is TGTGCCAGCAGTGAGCATCAAAGACAGACCCAGTACTTC. Supplemented by reference TRBV2 and TRBJ2-5, the full variable domain reads EPEVTQTPSHQVTQMGQEVILRCVPISNHLYFYWYRQILGQKVEFLVSFYNNEISEKSEIFDDQFSVERPDGSNFTLKIRSTKLEDSAMYFCASSEHQRQTQYFGPGTRLLVL.

This clone has at least ten counts. V usage is TRBV29-1 and J usage is TRBJ1-2; weak D call: TRBD1 (6 bases). The V end lost 3 bases, the J end lost 2 bases, and 13 bases lay between the germline ends. CDR1 is SQVTM and CDR2 is ANQGSEA in the germline V gene. This CDR3 comprises 14 residues. The CDR3 loop is CSVDTGGTNYGYTF. CDR3 nucleotide sequence: TGCAGCGTTGACACTGGGGGGACAAACTATGGCTACACCTTC.

The chain employs TRBV6-6 and TRBJ1-5; D gene uncertain. The CDR3 has 15 residues. Germline CDR1 reads MNHNY; CDR2 reads SVGAGI (reference sequence). Trimming removed 5 bases at V and 1 base at J, with 12 bases between. In nucleotides, the CDR3 is TGTGCCAGCAGTCAGACTCTATCAAGCAATCAGCCCCAGCATTTT. It specifies CASSQTLSSNQPQHF.

This rearrangement joins TRBV29-1 to TRBJ1-2; D call uncertain. The germline gives CDR1 SQVTM, CDR2 ANQGSEA. This CDR3 spans 11 amino acids. The V gene lost 6 bases and the J gene lost 8 bases, with 13 bases spanning the gap. The CDR3 sequence: CSVRVEDGYTF. The CDR3 DNA reads TGCAGCGTGAGGGTTGAGGACGGCTACACCTTC.

The V and J genes are TRBV2 and TRBJ1-1; the D gene is possibly TRBD1 (6 bases). Germline V gene lookup returns CDR1 SNHLY and CDR2 FYNNEI. V was shortened by 3 bases and J by 4 bases, with 15 bases between the two germline ends. The CDR3 loop spans 15 amino acids. CDR3 in DNA: TGTGCCAGCAGTGATAGGGACACCTTGGGCACTGAAGCTTTCTTT. Translation: CASSDRDTLGTEAFF.

This clone was seen many times. The rearrangement uses TRBV4-1 and TRBJ2-2, with no clear D. V was clipped by 2 bases and J by 1 base, with 11 bases between them. This CDR3 has 16 residues. Per the germline V gene, CDR1 is MGHRA and CDR2 is YSYEKL. In nucleotides, the CDR3 is TGCGCCAGCAGCCAATCAAAAGGCCGGAACACCGGGGAGCTGTTTTTT. Translation gives CASSQSKGRNTGELFF.

The V and J genes are TRBV5-1 and TRBJ1-1; D may be TRBD1 (6 bases). The CDR3 is 14 residues long. V gave up 1 base and J gave up 5 bases, with 12 bases separating them. Germline CDR1 reads SGHRS; CDR2 reads YFSETQ. The CDR3 coding sequence is TGCGCCAGCAGCTTGACGGGGGCTAGGACTGAAGCTTTCTTT. Protein product: CASSLTGARTEAFF.

The chain couples TRBV4-3 to TRBJ2-2; D unclear. The CDR3 is made up of 12 amino acids. V was clipped by 2 bases and J by 6 bases, with 4 bases between them. Germline V CDR1 and CDR2: LGHNA, YSLEER. CDR3 residues: CASSQLAGELFF. The CDR3 region has the DNA TGCGCCAGCAGCCAATTGGCCGGGGAGCTGTTTTTT.

In this sample, this clone turned up once. J is TRBJ2-6 and V is TRBV4-1; D not certain. Trimming pared 1 base from V and 3 bases from J, leaving 4 bases between. The CDR3 contains 14 residues. Germline values: CDR1 MGHRA, CDR2 YSYEKL. DNA for the CDR3: TGCGCCAGCAGCCAAGGATTTGGGGCCAACGTCCTGACTTTC. Translated, it gives CASSQGFGANVLTF.

This clone was recorded a few times. The genes are TRBV16 and TRBJ1-6; tentatively, D is TRBD1 (6 bases). This CDR3 is built from 13 residues. The V gene lost 10 bases and the J gene lost 6 bases, with 13 bases spanning the gap. Germline V lookup: CDR1 KGHSY, CDR2 FQNENV. Written as DNA, the CDR3 is TGTGCCACCTCGGACAGACTTAATTCACCCCTCCACTTT. It specifies CATSDRLNSPLHF.

J is TRBJ2-1 and V is TRBV3-1 (or the pseudogene TRBV3-2); tentatively, D is TRBD2 (6 bases). The germline CDR1 and CDR2 sequences are LGHDT and YNNKEL (reference sequence). The V gene lost 2 bases and the J gene lost 9 bases, with 23 bases spanning the gap. The CDR3 sequence is 17 residues long. CDR3 bases: TGTGCCAGCAGCCAAAAGGGACTCCCAAGTAGAGTGGGTGAGCAGTTCTTC. Its translation: CASSQKGLPSRVGEQFF.

The gene calls are TRBV19 and TRBJ1-1; possible D gene TRBD1, 6 bases. This CDR3 region has 14 residues. Looked up from germline, CDR1 is LNHDA and CDR2 is SQIVND (reference sequence). The V gene lost 6 bases and the J gene lost 1 base, with 12 bases spanning the gap. Here the CDR3 reads CASSRDIRNTEAFF. The CDR3 region has the DNA TGTGCCAGTAGCCGGGACATTAGGAACACTGAAGCTTTCTTT.

The rearrangement uses TRBV19 and TRBJ2-5, with D tentatively TRBD2 (7 bases). CDR3 length: 16 residues. V was shortened by 3 bases and J by 4 bases, with 18 bases between the two germline ends. Germline CDR1 LNHDA, CDR2 SQIVND (reference sequence). DNA for the CDR3: TGTGCCAGTAGTATTGAAGGGGGGGCACGACCAGAGACCCAGTACTTC. It yields the protein CASSIEGGARPETQYF.

Points on this clone: Distinct nucleotide sequences in the sample also encode this CDR3. The V call is TRBV20-1, the J call TRBJ1-5; maybe TRBD1 (6 bases). Germline V gives CDR1 DFQATT, CDR2 SNEGSKA (reference sequence). V shed 3 bases and J shed 2 bases, with 8 bases lying between them. The CDR3 runs to 13 residues. DNA for the CDR3: TGCAGTGCTAGTCCAGGGGGCAATCAGCCCCAGCATTTT. Translating it yields CSASPGGNQPQHF.

This chain links TRBV7-9 with TRBJ1-2; TRBD1 matches at 10 bases. V shed 3 bases and J 2 bases; nucleotides not matched to a gene: 9. The CDR3 has 17 amino acids. Per the germline V gene, CDR1 is SEHNR and CDR2 is FQNEAQ (reference sequence). For the CDR3, the DNA is TGTGCCAGCAGCTTGGGACAGGGGCTAGAATTAAACTATGGCTACACCTTC. Translation gives CASSLGQGLELNYGYTF.